Below are 8 T cell receptor beta chains sequenced from a single sample in a study of beta chain features in type 1 diabetes (dated by TCRdb to the late 2010s). Overall study outcomes, separate from this receptor: A moderate but significant shortening of TCRB CDR3 length was observed in type 1 diabetes patients in all four CD4+ subsets.

To prepare the library, the immunoSEQ multiplex PCR assay was applied. The entire isolated RNA was reverse transcribed using the High Capacity cDNA Reverse Transcription Kit, and thus expressed TCRB transcripts were sequenced. In TCRdb, the immuneACCESS table is reduced to in-frame sequences with V and J assigned. These tables do not hold every clone; where another copy was compared, an unresolved V gene accounts for under half, and the others remain unexplained. The sample profile shows 300,000 to 350,000 clones; roughly 14% of them were found once. The ten most abundant clones make up 0.015% of the sample. These receptors are not linked to any known antigen. Sequenced: naive CD4+ T cells from blood. The label giving this sample's cell subset or site can be read as: true naive CD4+ T cells. The receptors come from a woman between 18 and 29 years old with type 1 diabetes.

The chain joins TRBV19 to TRBJ1-2, with D unresolved. Germline V CDR1 and CDR2: LNHDA, SQIVND (reference sequence). The CDR3 totals 14 residues. The V gene lost 5 bases and the J gene lost 0 bases, with 10 bases spanning the gap. The CDR3 DNA is TGTGCCAGTAGTCCTTCACTAACTAACTATGGCTACACCTTC. It encodes CASSPSLTNYGYTF.

The V call is TRBV11-3, the J call TRBJ2-1, with 10 positions matching TRBD1. Germline CDR1 is SGHNT and CDR2 is YENEEA. This CDR3 has 15 amino acids. Germline trimming cut 6 bases from V and 2 bases from J; bases unmatched to any gene: 4. CDR3 sequence: CASRHDRGPYNEQFF. The CDR3 coding sequence is TGTGCCAGCAGACATGACAGGGGGCCCTACAATGAGCAGTTCTTC.

This clone has just a few counts. V and J are TRBV29-1 and TRBJ1-2, with D possibly TRBD1 on 6 matching bases. Per the germline V gene, CDR1 is SQVTM and CDR2 is ANQGSEA. The CDR3 is made up of 14 amino acids. V lost 4 bases and J 4 bases, leaving 16 bases between the germline ends. The CDR3 DNA follows: TGCAGCGTTGGGCAGGGGCCCTTTTTCTATGGCTACACCTTC. It encodes CSVGQGPFFYGYTF. Drawing the rest from reference TRBV29-1 and TRBJ1-2, the complete variable domain is SAVISQKPSRDICQRGTSLTIQCQVDSQVTMMFWYRQQPGQSLTLIATANQGSEATYESGFVIDKFPISRPNLTFSTLTVSNMSPEDSSIYLCSVGQGPFFYGYTFGSGTRLTVV.

The table lists this clone with a count of one. The chain uses TRBV10-3 and TRBJ2-1; possibly TRBD2 for D (5 bases). The CDR3 spans 16 residues. Trimming shortened V by 2 bases and J by 1 base, and 12 bases separated the two germline ends. From germline, CDR1 is ENHRY and CDR2 SYGVKD. The CDR3 loop is CAISEKRIPSYNEQFF. DNA for the CDR3: TGTGCCATCAGTGAGAAGCGGATACCATCCTACAATGAGCAGTTCTTC.

The gene calls are TRBV7-3 and TRBJ1-1; D remains ambiguous. The ends were cut back, 5 bases at V and 1 base at J, with 11 bases in the middle. Germline V CDR1 and CDR2: SGHTA, FQGTGA. This CDR3 region has 14 residues. CDR3 amino acids: CASSQSAGNTEAFF. The CDR3 coding sequence is TGTGCCAGCAGCCAAAGTGCAGGGAACACTGAAGCTTTCTTT.

The chain has TRBV5-1 and TRBJ2-3; 14 nucleotides agree with TRBD2. Germline V gene lookup returns CDR1 SGHRS and CDR2 YFSETQ. This CDR3 comprises 16 residues. J gave up 2 bases and V 4 bases, and 3 bases lay outside the gene matches. The CDR3 DNA is TGCGCCAGCAGCGGGGGACTAGCGGGAGCCACAGATACGCAGTATTTT. Amino acids: CASSGGLAGATDTQYF.

The chain employs TRBV5-4 and TRBJ2-1; the D gene is possibly TRBD2 (6 bases). The CDR3 is 13 amino acids. The germline V and J ends were trimmed by 2 bases and 9 bases, with 12 bases remaining between them. Germline-derived CDR1 and CDR2 are SGHNT and YYREEE (reference sequence). The CDR3 protein is CASSFTSRTEQFF. CDR3 nucleotides: TGTGCCAGCAGCTTTACTAGCCGTACTGAGCAGTTCTTC.

The chain recombines TRBV11-2 with TRBJ1-4; D remains unclear. The CDR3 loop spans 14 amino acids. Germline-derived CDR1 and CDR2 are SGHAT and FQNNGV. Trimming took 3 bases from V and 4 from J, leaving 9 bases between them. The CDR3: CASSFQANNEKLFF. CDR3 coding DNA: TGTGCCAGCAGCTTCCAAGCAAATAATGAAAAACTGTTTTTT.